Below, 12 T cell receptor beta chains from the same sample are listed, as sequenced in a study of radiation and T cells in renal cell carcinoma. The time point denotes: blood 4 weeks post-SBRT, at nephrectomy. Noted treatment: 15 Gy SBRT to primary tumor, nephrectomy 4 weeks later. TCRdb's copy holds only in-frame clones and misses some; the assay was immunoSEQ multiplex PCR. The sample holds roughly 170,000 clones, around 90% seen once. The material sequenced was blood, taken from a patient whose treatment included radiotherapy and nephrectomy. The receptors come from a woman in her 50s with renal cell carcinoma.

This clone was seen once. Additional DNA sequences in this sample encode the identical CDR3. This rearrangement joins TRBV7-2 to TRBJ2-7, with 7 bases lining up with TRBD2. This CDR3 contains 13 residues. In germline, CDR1 is SGHTA, CDR2 FQGNSA. V lost 3 bases, J lost 7 bases, and 6 bases stayed unmatched. CDR3 coding DNA: TGTGCCAGCAGCTTCGCGGAAGCGGGGGAGCAGTACTTC. This codes for CASSFAEAGEQYF.

The rearrangement uses TRBV13 and TRBJ1-1; 8 nucleotides agree with TRBD1. Trimming took 6 bases from V and 7 from J; bases not matched to a gene: 10. CDR3 length: 14 amino acids. The V gene's germline CDR1 is PRHDT and CDR2 FYEKMQ (reference sequence). CDR3 residues: CASRWTGRKIEAFF. The DNA for the CDR3 is TGTGCCAGCAGGTGGACAGGGCGTAAGATTGAAGCTTTCTTT. The whole variable domain, filled in from reference TRBV13 and TRBJ1-1, reads AAGVIQSPRHLIKEKRETATLKCYPIPRHDTVYWYQQGPGQDPQFLISFYEKMQSDKGSIPDRFSAQQFSDYHSELNMSSLELGDSALYFCASRWTGRKIEAFFGQGTRLTVV.

J is TRBJ2-3 and V is TRBV29-1, with TRBD2 matching over 8 bases. Germline V gives CDR1 SQVTM, CDR2 ANQGSEA. The CDR3 runs 13 residues. The V segment lost 2 bases and the J segment 6 bases; nucleotides outside the gene matches: 4. CDR3 sequence: CSVEPSGGDTQYF. CDR3 sequence (DNA): TGCAGCGTTGAACCGAGCGGGGGCGATACGCAGTATTTT.

The V gene is TRBV5-8, the J gene TRBJ2-2; TRBD1 is a possible D gene (6 bases). Germline V gene sequence: CDR1 SGHTS, CDR2 YDEGEE. CDR3 size: 15 residues. Trimming left V 4 bases short and J 0 bases short, with 10 bases between. The CDR3 sequence is CASSTGYTNTGELFF. The CDR3, as DNA: TGTGCCAGCAGCACAGGGTATACGAACACCGGGGAGCTGTTTTTT.

The chain has TRBV7-2 and TRBJ2-3; no firm D call. The CDR3 runs to 14 residues. Trimming took 1 base from V and 2 from J, leaving 7 bases between them. Germline V gene data show CDR1 as SGHTA and CDR2 as FQGNSA. CDR3 nucleotide sequence: TGTGCCAGCAGCTTAGGGCGGATCACAGATACGCAGTATTTT. Amino acids: CASSLGRITDTQYF.

In regard to this clone: One end of the junction is discordant with germline, which a read error may explain. The sample carries other DNA sequences with the same CDR3. The chain recombines TRBV7-7 with TRBJ2-5, with TRBD1 identical over 9 bases. This CDR3 is 13 amino acids long. CDR1 is SSHAT, CDR2 FNYEAQ, per germline (reference sequence). CDR3 region: CASSLDRGETQYF. CDR3 DNA sequence: TGTGCTAGCAGCCTGGACAGGGGAGAGACCCAGTACTTC. The complete variable domain, with remaining parts taken from reference TRBV7-7 and TRBJ2-5, reads GAGVSQSPRYKVTKRGQDVTLRCDPISSHATLYWYQQALGQGPEFLTYFNYEAQPDKSGLPSDRFSAERPEGSISTLTIQRTEQRDSAMYRCASSLDRGETQYFGPGTRLLVL.

The chain joins TRBV7-8 to TRBJ1-1, with 9 bases matching TRBD1. Unmatched junction bases numbered 6, after V lost 5 bases and J lost 5 bases. Germline loops: CDR1 SGHVS, CDR2 FQNEAQ. This CDR3 comprises 14 residues. DNA for the CDR3: TGTGCCAGCAGCGAACAGGGGGCTGGGACTGAAGCTTTCTTT. It translates to CASSEQGAGTEAFF.

The chain joins TRBV7-3 to TRBJ1-2; tentatively, D is TRBD1 (6 bases). CDR3 length: 14 residues. The V and J ends lost 5 bases and 3 bases respectively, with 13 bases between them. CDR1 is SGHTA and CDR2 is FQGTGA in the germline V gene. CDR3 residues: CASSHRDKHYGYTF. CDR3 nucleotide sequence: TGTGCCAGCAGCCACAGGGATAAGCACTATGGCTACACCTTC.

In this sample, this clone turned up a few times. J is TRBJ1-1 and V is TRBV7-9; no clear D gene. Germline V gene lookup returns CDR1 SEHNR and CDR2 FQNEAQ (reference sequence). CDR3 length: 13 amino acids. Trimming cost V 3 bases and J 1 base, with 6 bases left between them. The DNA for the CDR3 is TGTGCCAGCAGCTTCACGGAGAACACTGAAGCTTTCTTT. Protein sequence: CASSFTENTEAFF.

This clone is a singleton in its sample. The chain is built from TRBV6-5 and TRBJ2-7; TRBD1 matches 10 bases. The J segment lost 5 bases and the V segment lost 6 bases, leaving 7 bases of the junction unmatched. This CDR3 comprises 14 residues. The V gene's germline CDR1 is MNHEY and CDR2 SVGAGI. The CDR3 sequence is CASSWGDRGDEQYF. Written as DNA, the CDR3 is TGTGCCAGCAGCTGGGGGGACAGGGGAGACGAGCAGTACTTC.

The chain joins TRBV2 to TRBJ2-3; TRBD2 aligns across 7 bases. The germline V gene has CDR1 SNHLY and CDR2 FYNNEI. V lost 2 bases and J lost 1; bases outside the gene matches: 6. CDR3 size: 16 residues. CDR3 DNA sequence: TGTGCCAGCAGTGAACTGGGAGGGCCGGGCACAGATACGCAGTATTTT. This encodes CASSELGGPGTDTQYF.

The chain joins TRBV5-5 to TRBJ2-3; D not certain. V lost 4 bases and J lost 0, with 15 bases in between. CDR3 length: 16 amino acids. From germline, CDR1 is SGHKS and CDR2 YYEKEE (reference sequence). The CDR3 DNA reads TGTGCCAGCAGCCCTAGGGCGACAACTAGCACAGATACGCAGTATTTT. This sequence encodes CASSPRATTSTDTQYF.